Listed below are T cell receptor beta chains from one sample, sequenced in a study of blood T cell repertoires in COVID-19. Measured with immunoSEQ multiplex PCR; TCRdb has only the in-frame clones, and not every one. The data contain 150,000 to 200,000 clones, 90% of them singletons. The sequencing input was peripheral blood. The receptors stem from a man aged 55-75 years with active or convalescent COVID-19. Each CDR3 is given with its conserved first and last residue. The order of the fields is clone size, V gene, J gene, D gene, CDR3 protein, CDR3 DNA. D genes are given only for firm matches. Clone size is not always given. Where it is, it says once, few, many or a class for expanded clones.

.	TRBV7-9	TRBJ1-5	TRBD1	CASSLQGAQHF	TGTGCCAGCAGCTTACAGGGGGCCCAGCATTTT
.	TRBV3-1/TRBV3-2	TRBJ2-7	TRBD1	CASSLRTGSYEQYF	TGTGCCAGCAGCCTCCGGACAGGCTCCTACGAGCAGTACTTC
once	TRBV4-2	TRBJ2-2	.	CASSQDRDYANTGELFF	TGTGCCAGCAGCCAAGATCGAGATTACGCGAACACCGGGGAGCTGTTTTTT
.	TRBV29-1	TRBJ2-2	TRBD2	CSAGGLAGYTGELFF	TGCAGCGCTGGCGGACTAGCGGGATACACCGGGGAGCTGTTTTTT
once	TRBV5-1	TRBJ2-7	.	CASSSGSYEQYF	TGCGCCAGCAGCTCAGGCAGCTACGAGCAGTACTTC
.	TRBV3-1/TRBV3-2	TRBJ1-1	.	CASSQRGGFTEAFF	TGTGCCAGCAGCCAACGGGGGGGGTTCACTGAAGCTTTCTTT
.	TRBV5-1	TRBJ2-7	.	CASSLFDFYEQYF	TGCGCCAGCAGCTTGTTCGACTTCTACGAGCAGTACTTC
.	TRBV5-8	TRBJ1-5	TRBD1	CASSLMTGSNQPQHF	TGTGCCAGCAGCTTAATGACAGGGAGCAATCAGCCCCAGCATTTT
.	TRBV15	TRBJ1-5	.	CATSSPYRRHQPQHF	TGTGCCACCAGCAGCCCTTACAGGCGACATCAGCCCCAGCATTTT
.	TRBV29-1	TRBJ1-6	.	CSVVEDGRQNSPLHF	TGCAGCGTTGTCGAGGATGGCCGACAGAATTCACCCCTCCACTTT
many	TRBV30	TRBJ2-7	TRBD2	CAWSVSSGRAYEQYF	TGTGCCTGGAGTGTGTCTAGCGGGAGGGCCTACGAGCAGTACTTC
.	TRBV30	TRBJ2-1	TRBD2	CAWRNLLAPYNEQFF	TGTGCCTGGAGAAATTTACTAGCGCCCTACAATGAGCAGTTCTTC
.	TRBV19	TRBJ1-6	TRBD1	CASSRGQGVSPLHF	TGTGCCAGTAGTAGGGGACAGGGGGTTTCACCCCTCCACTTT
.	TRBV5-1	TRBJ1-6	.	CASSLDRPNSYNSPLHF	TGCGCCAGCAGCTTGGACAGGCCAAATTCCTATAATTCACCCCTCCACTTT
.	TRBV5-1	TRBJ2-1	TRBD2	CASSSGGARNDEQFF	TGCGCCAGCAGCTCCGGGGGGGCTAGGAATGATGAGCAGTTCTTC
.	TRBV3-1/TRBV3-2	TRBJ2-7	TRBD2	CASSPKTSEPYEQYF	TGTGCCAGCAGTCCTAAGACTAGCGAACCCTACGAGCAGTACTTC
.	TRBV19	TRBJ1-5	.	CASRRGLDQPQHF	TGTGCCAGTAGGAGGGGGTTGGATCAGCCCCAGCATTTT
.	TRBV7-2	TRBJ2-1	TRBD1	CASSLKVGTGDNEQFF	TGTGCCAGCAGCCTCAAGGTTGGGACAGGGGACAATGAGCAGTTCTTC
.	TRBV6-4	TRBJ2-1	TRBD1	CASSGQGVNEQFF	TGTGCCAGCAGTGGACAGGGAGTCAATGAGCAGTTCTTC
.	TRBV7-6	TRBJ1-5	.	CASSLAGVQNQPQHF	TGTGCCAGCAGCTTAGCAGGGGTACAAAATCAGCCCCAGCATTTT
.	TRBV5-1	TRBJ2-5	TRBD2	CASSLGMAGGQETQYF	TGCGCCAGCAGCTTGGGTATGGCGGGAGGACAAGAGACCCAGTACTTC
.	TRBV28	TRBJ2-7	.	CASSLTESYEQYF	TGTGCCAGCAGTTTAACAGAGTCCTACGAGCAGTACTTC
.	TRBV3-1/TRBV3-2	TRBJ2-5	.	CASSLASQETQYF	TGTGCCAGCAGCCTGGCCAGTCAAGAGACCCAGTACTTC
.	TRBV6-1	TRBJ1-5	TRBD1	CASSKAEQGYQPQHF	TGTGCCAGCAGTAAAGCCGAACAGGGGTATCAGCCCCAGCATTTT
.	TRBV15	TRBJ2-7	.	CATSRDTSSYEQYF	TGTGCCACCAGCAGAGATACTAGCTCCTACGAGCAGTACTTC
.	TRBV5-1	TRBJ2-1	TRBD2	CASRIAGGPNEQFF	TGCGCCAGCAGGATAGCGGGAGGGCCAAATGAGCAGTTCTTC
.	TRBV27	TRBJ2-5	TRBD2	CASSLLAGGRETQYF	TGTGCCAGCAGTTTATTAGCGGGGGGGCGGGAGACCCAGTACTTC
.	TRBV7-9	TRBJ1-1	.	CASSLWGGEMRRTEAFF	TGTGCCAGCAGCTTATGGGGGGGCGAAATGAGGCGGACTGAAGCTTTCTTT
.	TRBV2	TRBJ1-4	.	CASREDAFGTNEKLFF	TGTGCCAGCAGAGAAGACGCCTTTGGGACAAATGAAAAACTGTTTTTT
.	TRBV10-1	TRBJ1-1	.	CASSDGGLGTEAFF	TGCGCCAGCAGTGATGGAGGGCTAGGCACTGAAGCTTTCTTT
.	TRBV6-4	TRBJ2-3	TRBD2	CASSQLAGSDTQYF	TGTGCCAGCAGCCAACTAGCGGGATCAGATACGCAGTATTTT
.	TRBV4-2	TRBJ2-3	TRBD2	CASSPSGSLLVTQYF	TGTGCCAGCAGCCCAAGCGGGAGCCTGCTTGTTACGCAGTATTTT